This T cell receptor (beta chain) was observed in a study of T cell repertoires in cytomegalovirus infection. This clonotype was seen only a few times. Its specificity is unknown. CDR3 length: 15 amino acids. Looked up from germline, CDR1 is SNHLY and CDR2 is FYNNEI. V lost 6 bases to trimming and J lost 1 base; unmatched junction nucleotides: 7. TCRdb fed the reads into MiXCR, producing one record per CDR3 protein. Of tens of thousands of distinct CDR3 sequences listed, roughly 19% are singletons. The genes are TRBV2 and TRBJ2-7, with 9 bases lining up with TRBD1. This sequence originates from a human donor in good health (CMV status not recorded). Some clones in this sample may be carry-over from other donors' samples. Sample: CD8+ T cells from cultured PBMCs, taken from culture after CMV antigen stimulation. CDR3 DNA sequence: TGTGCCAGCAGGAGCTCCGGGACAGGGTCCTACGAGCAGTACTTC. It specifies CASRSSGTGSYEQYF.